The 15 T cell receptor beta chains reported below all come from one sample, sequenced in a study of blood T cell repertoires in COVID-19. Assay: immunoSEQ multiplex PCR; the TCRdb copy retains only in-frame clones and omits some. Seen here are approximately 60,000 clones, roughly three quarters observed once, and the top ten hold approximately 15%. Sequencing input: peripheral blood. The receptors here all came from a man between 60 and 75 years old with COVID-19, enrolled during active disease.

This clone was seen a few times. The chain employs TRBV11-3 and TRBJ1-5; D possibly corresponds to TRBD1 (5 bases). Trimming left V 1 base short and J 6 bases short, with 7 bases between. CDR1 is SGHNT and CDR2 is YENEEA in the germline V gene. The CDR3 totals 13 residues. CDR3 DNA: TGTGCCAGCAGCTTAGGAAGGGGTCAGCCCCAGCATTTT. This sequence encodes CASSLGRGQPQHF. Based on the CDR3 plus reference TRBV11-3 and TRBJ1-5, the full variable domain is EAGVVQSPRYKIIEKKQPVAFWCNPISGHNTLYWYLQNLGQGPELLIRYENEEAVDDSQLPKDRFSAERLKGVDSTLKIQPAELGDSAVYLCASSLGRGQPQHFGDGTRLSIL.

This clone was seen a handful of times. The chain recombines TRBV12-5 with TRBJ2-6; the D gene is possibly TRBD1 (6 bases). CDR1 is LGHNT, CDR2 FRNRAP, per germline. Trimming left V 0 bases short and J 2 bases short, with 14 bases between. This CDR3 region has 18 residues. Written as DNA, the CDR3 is TGTGCTAGTGGTTTGGTCCCCCAGACAGGAACTGGGGCCAACGTCCTGACTTTC. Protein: CASGLVPQTGTGANVLTF.

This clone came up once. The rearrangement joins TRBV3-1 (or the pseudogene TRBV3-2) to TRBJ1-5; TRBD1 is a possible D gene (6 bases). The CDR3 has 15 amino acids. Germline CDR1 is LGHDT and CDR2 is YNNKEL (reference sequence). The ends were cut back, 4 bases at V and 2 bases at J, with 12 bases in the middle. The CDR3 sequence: CASSLGATGNQPQHF. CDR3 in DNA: TGTGCCAGCAGCCTGGGGGCGACTGGCAATCAGCCCCAGCATTTT.

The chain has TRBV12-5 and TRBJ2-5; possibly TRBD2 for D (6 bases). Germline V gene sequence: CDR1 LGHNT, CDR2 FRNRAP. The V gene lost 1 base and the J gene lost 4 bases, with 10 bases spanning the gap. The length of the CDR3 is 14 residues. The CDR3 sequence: CASGLGQGGETQYF. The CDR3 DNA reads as TGTGCTAGTGGTTTGGGGCAGGGAGGAGAGACCCAGTACTTC.

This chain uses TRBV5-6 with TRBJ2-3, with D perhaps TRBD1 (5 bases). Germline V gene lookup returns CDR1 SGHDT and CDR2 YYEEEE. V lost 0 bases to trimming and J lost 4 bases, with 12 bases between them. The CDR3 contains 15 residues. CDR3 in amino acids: CASSLEPVGADTQYF. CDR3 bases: TGTGCCAGCAGCTTGGAACCCGTAGGGGCAGATACGCAGTATTTT.

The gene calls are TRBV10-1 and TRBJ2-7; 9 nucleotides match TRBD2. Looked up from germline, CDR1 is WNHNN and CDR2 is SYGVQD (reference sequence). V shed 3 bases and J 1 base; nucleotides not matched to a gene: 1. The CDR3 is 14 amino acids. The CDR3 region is CASSDSGSSYEQYF. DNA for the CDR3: TGCGCCAGCAGTGATAGCGGGAGTTCCTACGAGCAGTACTTC.

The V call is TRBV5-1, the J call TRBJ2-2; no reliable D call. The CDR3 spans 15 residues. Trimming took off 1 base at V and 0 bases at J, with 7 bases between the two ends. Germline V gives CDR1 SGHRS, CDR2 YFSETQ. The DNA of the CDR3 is TGCGCCAGCAGCTTGATAGCTTCGAACACCGGGGAGCTGTTTTTT. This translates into CASSLIASNTGELFF.

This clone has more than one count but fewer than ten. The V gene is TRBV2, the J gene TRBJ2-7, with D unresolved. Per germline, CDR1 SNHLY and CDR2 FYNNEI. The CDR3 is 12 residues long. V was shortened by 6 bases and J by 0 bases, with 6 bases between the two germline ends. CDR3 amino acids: CASRVSSYEQYF. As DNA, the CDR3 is TGTGCCAGCAGGGTCAGCTCCTACGAGCAGTACTTC. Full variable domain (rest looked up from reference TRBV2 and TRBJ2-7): EPEVTQTPSHQVTQMGQEVILRCVPISNHLYFYWYRQILGQKVEFLVSFYNNEISEKSEIFDDQFSVERPDGSNFTLKIRSTKLEDSAMYFCASRVSSYEQYFGPGTRLTVT.

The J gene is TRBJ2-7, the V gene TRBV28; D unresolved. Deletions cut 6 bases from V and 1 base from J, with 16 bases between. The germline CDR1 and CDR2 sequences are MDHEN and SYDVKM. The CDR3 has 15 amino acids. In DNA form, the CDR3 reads TGTGCCAGCAGCCCTCCGGTAGCCGGATCCTACGAGCAGTACTTC. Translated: CASSPPVAGSYEQYF.

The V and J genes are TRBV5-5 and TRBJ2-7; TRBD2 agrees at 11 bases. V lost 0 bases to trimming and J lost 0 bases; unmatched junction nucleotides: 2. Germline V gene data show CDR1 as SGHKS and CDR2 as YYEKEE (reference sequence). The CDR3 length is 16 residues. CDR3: CASSLVAGGTSYEQYF. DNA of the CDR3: TGTGCCAGCAGCTTGGTAGCGGGGGGGACCTCCTACGAGCAGTACTTC. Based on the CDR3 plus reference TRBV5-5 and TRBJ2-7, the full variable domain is DAGVTQSPTHLIKTRGQQVTLRCSPISGHKSVSWYQQVLGQGPQFIFQYYEKEERGRGNFPDRFSARQFPNYSSELNVNALLLGDSALYLCASSLVAGGTSYEQYFGPGTRLTVT.

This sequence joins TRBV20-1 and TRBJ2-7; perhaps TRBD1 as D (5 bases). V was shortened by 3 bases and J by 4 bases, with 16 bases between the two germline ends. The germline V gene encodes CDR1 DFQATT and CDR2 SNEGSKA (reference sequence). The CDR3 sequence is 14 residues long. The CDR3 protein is CSASPTTATYEQYF. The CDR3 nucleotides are TGCAGTGCTAGTCCTACGACAGCGACGTACGAGCAGTACTTC.

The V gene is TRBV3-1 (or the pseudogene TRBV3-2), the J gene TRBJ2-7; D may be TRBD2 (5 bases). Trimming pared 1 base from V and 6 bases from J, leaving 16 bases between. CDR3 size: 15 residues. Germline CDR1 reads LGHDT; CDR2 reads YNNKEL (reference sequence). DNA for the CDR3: TGTGCCAGCAGCCAAGGGAGCCTATTCGCGGGCGAGCAGTACTTC. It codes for CASSQGSLFAGEQYF.

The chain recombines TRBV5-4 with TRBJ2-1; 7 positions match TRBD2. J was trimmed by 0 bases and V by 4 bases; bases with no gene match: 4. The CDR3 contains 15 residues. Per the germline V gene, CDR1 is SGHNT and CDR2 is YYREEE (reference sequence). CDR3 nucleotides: TGTGCCAGCAGCATCTCTAGCGGCTCCTACAATGAGCAGTTCTTC. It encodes CASSISSGSYNEQFF.

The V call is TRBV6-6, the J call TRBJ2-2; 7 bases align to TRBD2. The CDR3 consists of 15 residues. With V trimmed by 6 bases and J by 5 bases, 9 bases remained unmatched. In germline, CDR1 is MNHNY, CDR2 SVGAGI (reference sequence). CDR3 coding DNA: TGTGCCAGCAGCCCCACTAGCGAAGGAACCGGGGAGCTGTTTTTT. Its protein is CASSPTSEGTGELFF.

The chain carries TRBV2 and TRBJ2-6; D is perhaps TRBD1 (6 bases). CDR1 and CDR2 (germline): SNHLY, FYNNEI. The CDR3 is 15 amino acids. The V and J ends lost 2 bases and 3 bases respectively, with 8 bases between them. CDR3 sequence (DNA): TGTGCCAGCAGTGAAACAGGGATTGGGGCCAACGTCCTGACTTTC. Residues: CASSETGIGANVLTF.